Listed below are T cell receptor beta chains from one sample, sequenced in a study of early T cells in non-severe SARS-CoV-2 infection. Each CDR3 protein gets one entry after TCRdb re-called the 5' RACE reads with MiXCR. There are approximately 34,000 distinct CDR3 sequences in the sample; 5% to 6.5% occur only once, and about 5.5% lies in the top ten. The starting material was whole blood, obtained at baseline. Receptor source: an adult who was a healthcare worker with PCR-confirmed SARS-CoV-2 infection or an uninfected control (not recorded which). Each CDR3 is given with its conserved first and last residue. The D gene is left open where the match is weak. Only some rows state a clone size, as once, few, many or a class for expanded clones.

len,abundance,v_gene,d_gene,j_gene,CDR3aa,CDR3nt
13,many,TRBV7-2,NA,TRBJ2-1,CASSLVKYNEQFF,TGTGCCAGCAGCTTAGTAAAGTACAATGAGCAGTTCTTC
14,many,TRBV20-1,TRBD2,TRBJ2-2,CSAMTSGNTGELFF,TGCAGTGCAATGACTAGCGGGAACACCGGGGAGCTGTTTTTT
16,many,TRBV7-6,TRBD1,TRBJ1-1,CASSQGGWQPNTEAFF,TGTGCCAGCAGCCAAGGGGGCTGGCAGCCGAACACTGAAGCTTTCTTT
12,many,TRBV7-9,NA,TRBJ1-1,CASKQSNTEAFF,TGTGCCAGCAAACAGTCCAACACTGAAGCTTTCTTT
13,many,TRBV11-2,NA,TRBJ2-1,CASSLGVKYEQFF,TGTGCCAGCAGCCTCGGGGTGAAGTACGAGCAGTTCTTC
13,many,TRBV19,NA,TRBJ2-3,CASSTTITDTQFF,TGTGCCAGTAGTACCACTATCACAGATACGCAGTTTTTT
15,many,TRBV7-8,NA,TRBJ1-5,CASSFQRDNYQPQHF,TGTGCCAGCAGCTTCCAACGGGACAACTATCAGCCCCAGCATTTT
12,medium-sized,TRBV6-6,NA,TRBJ1-5,CASTNGRQPQHF,TGTGCCAGCACCAACGGTCGTCAGCCCCAGCATTTT
15,NA,TRBV5-1,NA,TRBJ2-3,CAGSVRGKSTDTQYF,TGCGCCGGCAGCGTACGGGGCAAGAGCACAGATACGCAGTATTTT
14,many,TRBV28,NA,TRBJ1-1,CASSLHPGNTEAFF,TGTGCCAGCAGTTTACACCCCGGGAACACTGAAGCTTTCTTT
18,many,TRBV15,NA,TRBJ2-1,CATSRGITGTSTYNEQFF,TGTGCCACCAGCAGAGGGATAACCGGGACATCCACCTACAATGAGCAGTTCTTC
14,many,TRBV3-1,NA,TRBJ2-1,CASSQGGGYNEQFF,TGTGCCAGCAGCCAAGGTGGTGGCTACAATGAGCAGTTCTTC
15,many,TRBV20-1,NA,TRBJ2-5,CSARDVGGVKETQYF,TGCAGTGCTAGAGATGTTGGGGGAGTGAAAGAGACCCAGTACTTC
16,many,TRBV28,TRBD2,TRBJ2-1,CASRTPGTSGHNEQFF,TGTGCCAGCAGAACCCCCGGGACTAGCGGACACAATGAGCAGTTCTTC
16,many,TRBV6-5,NA,TRBJ1-4,CASSYLRTGTPRKLFF,TGTGCCAGCAGTTACTTAAGGACCGGAACTCCAAGAAAACTGTTTTTT
16,NA,TRBV7-2,NA,TRBJ2-2,CASSLQRRASTGELFF,TGTGCCAGCAGCCTACAGCGCAGGGCGAGCACCGGGGAGCTGTTTTTT
15,few,TRBV28,TRBD1,TRBJ2-7,CASSLGDRESGEQYF,TGTGCCAGCAGTTTAGGGGACAGGGAAAGTGGGGAGCAGTACTTC
14,many,TRBV28,NA,TRBJ2-1,CASRPDSTYNEQFF,TGTGCCAGCAGGCCGGACTCAACCTACAATGAGCAGTTCTTC
15,few,TRBV11-2,NA,TRBJ2-5,CASSPSPGAEETQYF,TGTGCCAGCAGTCCCTCGCCGGGAGCGGAAGAGACCCAGTACTTC
14,many,TRBV27,NA,TRBJ2-7,CASRGLRGRNEQYF,TGTGCCAGCAGGGGGTTAAGAGGGAGAAACGAGCAGTACTTC
17,many,TRBV7-3,NA,TRBJ2-6,CASSLTFGAAGANVLTF,TGTGCCAGCAGCTTAACGTTCGGGGCGGCTGGGGCCAACGTCCTGACTTTC
17,many,TRBV5-1,NA,TRBJ2-3,CASTPSRGRAGTDTQYF,TGCGCCAGCACCCCTTCTAGGGGGAGGGCCGGGACAGATACGCAGTATTTT